Listed below are T cell receptor beta chains from one sample, sequenced in a study of T-cell memory formation after mild COVID-19. TCRdb re-called the 5' RACE reads with MiXCR, one entry per CDR3 protein. The sample has about 100,000 distinct CDR3 sequences; 11% are singletons. Sequences were obtained from PBMCs or a T cell subset sorted from them (not recorded which). These receptors originate from a man aged 18 to 35 who had mild COVID-19 (a few samples of this study predate the infection). Cell type and time point are not known. CDR3s include the opening cysteine and the closing phenylalanine or tryptophan. D genes are given only for firm matches. Not every row has a clone size; where given, it reads once, few, many or a size class.

j_call | d_call | v_call | clone_size | cdr3_aa | cdr3_nt
TRBJ2-1 | . | TRBV4-3 | . | CASSHWRGDEQFF | TGCGCCAGCAGCCACTGGCGGGGCGATGAGCAGTTCTTC
TRBJ2-3 | TRBD2 | TRBV7-8 | . | CASSSYPSGSTDTQYF | TGTGCCAGCAGCTCATACCCTAGCGGTTCCACAGATACGCAGTATTTT
TRBJ1-1 | . | TRBV4-3 | . | CASSQGTYRDTEAFF | TGCGCCAGCAGCCAAGGAACCTACAGGGATACTGAAGCTTTCTTT
TRBJ1-1 | . | TRBV3-1 | . | CASSQHSWGTEAFF | TGTGCCAGCAGCCAACATTCGTGGGGCACTGAAGCTTTCTTT
TRBJ1-5 | TRBD1 | TRBV5-1 | . | CASSPGTGDQPQHF | TGCGCCAGCAGCCCCGGGACAGGGGATCAGCCCCAGCATTTT
TRBJ1-1 | TRBD1 | TRBV4-1 | few | CASSQAGQGKSEAFF | TGCGCCAGCAGCCAAGCGGGACAGGGGAAGTCTGAAGCTTTCTTT
TRBJ2-3 | . | TRBV6-6 | few | CASSYASRSRNGADTQYF | TGTGCCAGCAGTTACGCTTCCAGGTCCCGAAATGGGGCAGATACGCAGTATTTT
TRBJ2-3 | TRBD2 | TRBV11-2 | few | CASSPGSSGGTDTQYF | TGTGCCAGCAGCCCGGGATCTAGCGGGGGCACAGATACGCAGTATTTT
TRBJ1-2 | TRBD1 | TRBV5-4 | many | CASSLGQGSYGYTF | TGTGCCAGCAGCTTGGGACAGGGGAGCTATGGCTACACCTTC
TRBJ2-1 | . | TRBV6-5 | few | CASSYSQDLSYNEQFF | TGTGCCAGCAGTTACTCGCAGGACCTCTCCTACAATGAGCAGTTCTTC
TRBJ2-1 | TRBD2 | TRBV4-2 | few | CASSQALAGATDNEQFF | TGTGCCAGCAGCCAAGCCCTAGCGGGGGCGACCGACAATGAGCAGTTCTTC
TRBJ1-2 | . | TRBV24-1 | . | CAIHPGYYGYTF | TGTGCCATCCATCCCGGGTACTATGGCTACACCTTC
TRBJ2-2 | . | TRBV24-1 | . | CATSDNRVDTGELFF | TGTGCCACCAGTGATAACAGGGTGGACACCGGGGAGCTGTTTTTT
TRBJ1-4 | . | TRBV7-8 | many | CASSLQTATNEKLFF | TGTGCCAGCAGCTTACAGACTGCAACTAATGAAAAACTGTTTTTT
TRBJ2-3 | . | TRBV7-9 | many | CASSSRGADTQYF | TGTGCCAGCAGCTCCCGGGGGGCCGATACGCAGTATTTT
TRBJ2-2 | TRBD1 | TRBV7-6 | . | CASSGTGSNTGELFF | TGTGCCAGCAGCGGGACAGGGTCCAACACCGGGGAGCTGTTTTTT
TRBJ2-6 | TRBD1 | TRBV7-2 | . | CASSLPRDRAGANVLTF | TGTGCCAGCAGTTTACCACGGGACAGGGCTGGGGCCAACGTCCTGACTTTC
TRBJ2-7 | TRBD2 | TRBV7-8 | . | CASSFSGLAGGSSSYEQYF | TGTGCCAGCAGCTTTTCCGGGCTAGCGGGGGGATCAAGCTCCTACGAGCAGTACTTC
TRBJ2-3 | . | TRBV7-3 | many | CASSLMGGAADTQYF | TGTGCCAGCAGCTTAATGGGGGGCGCCGCAGATACGCAGTATTTT
TRBJ2-6 | . | TRBV5-6 | few | CASSSTVLRLSGANVLTF | TGTGCCAGCAGCTCGACGGTATTACGCCTCTCTGGGGCCAACGTCCTGACTTTC
TRBJ1-2 | . | TRBV12-3/TRBV12-4 | . | CASKRDGYGYTF | TGTGCCAGCAAACGGGACGGCTATGGCTACACCTTC
TRBJ2-3 | . | TRBV12-3/TRBV12-4 | . | CASSHRMGLSWGTQYF | TGTGCCAGCAGTCATCGGATGGGACTTTCCTGGGGTACGCAGTATTTT
TRBJ2-7 | TRBD2 | TRBV12-3/TRBV12-4 | many | CASSWTSGSSYEQYF | TGTGCCAGCAGTTGGACTAGCGGGAGCTCCTACGAGCAGTACTTC
TRBJ2-3 | TRBD1 | TRBV24-1 | . | CATSDLTDRAADTQYF | TGTGCCACCAGTGATTTGACCGACAGGGCAGCCGATACGCAGTATTTT
TRBJ2-7 | . | TRBV2 | few | CASSEGNARAYEQYF | TGTGCCAGCAGTGAAGGAAATGCCAGGGCCTACGAGCAGTACTTC
TRBJ1-1 | . | TRBV3-1 | few | CASSHTPGFAEAFF | TGTGCCAGCAGCCATACCCCAGGGTTCGCTGAAGCTTTCTTT
TRBJ1-2 | . | TRBV12-3/TRBV12-4 | medium-sized | CASSFNSLRGYTF | TGTGCCAGCAGTTTTAACAGCTTGAGGGGCTACACCTTC
TRBJ2-1 | . | TRBV7-3 | many | CASSLWRYNEQFF | TGTGCCAGCAGCTTATGGAGATACAATGAGCAGTTCTTC
TRBJ2-5 | TRBD1 | TRBV7-6 | . | CASSPRQGRSQETQYF | TGTGCCAGCAGCCCCCGACAGGGCCGAAGCCAAGAGACCCAGTACTTC
TRBJ2-2 | . | TRBV7-2 | few | CASMTLIWGELFF | TGTGCCAGCATGACCCTTATTTGGGGGGAGCTGTTTTTT
TRBJ1-2 | . | TRBV5-1 | few | CASSFVALYGYTF | TGCGCCAGCAGCTTCGTCGCGCTCTATGGCTACACCTTC
TRBJ2-1 | TRBD1 | TRBV5-1 | few | CASSLEGQGYDEQFF | TGCGCCAGCAGCCTGGAGGGACAGGGGTACGATGAGCAGTTCTTC
TRBJ1-1 | TRBD1 | TRBV7-2 | few | CASSPLISGQGLAFF | TGTGCCAGCAGCCCTCTGATTTCGGGACAGGGTTTAGCTTTCTTT
TRBJ1-5 | . | TRBV12-3/TRBV12-4 | few | CASSLTSGDQPQHF | TGTGCCAGCAGTTTAACGTCCGGGGACCAGCCCCAGCATTTT
TRBJ2-7 | . | TRBV27 | . | CASSLSQQYEQYF | TGTGCCAGCAGTTTATCCCAGCAATACGAGCAGTACTTC
TRBJ1-1 | . | TRBV3-1 | few | CASSLMGSGLAEAFF | TGTGCCAGCAGCCTTATGGGTTCAGGGCTGGCTGAAGCTTTCTTT
TRBJ2-7 | . | TRBV27 | many | CASSPTQVSYEQYF | TGTGCCAGCAGTCCCACACAGGTCTCCTACGAGCAGTACTTC
TRBJ2-3 | . | TRBV4-1 | . | CASSPSSDTQYF | TGCGCCAGCAGTCCCTCCTCAGATACGCAGTATTTT
TRBJ2-1 | . | TRBV6-2/TRBV6-3 | few | CASSYSVRSGSYNEQFF | TGTGCCAGCAGTTACTCGGTGAGAAGCGGTTCCTACAATGAGCAGTTCTTC
TRBJ2-3 | . | TRBV20-1 | few | CSAEDGAGDTQYF | TGCAGTGCAGAGGACGGGGCCGGAGATACGCAGTATTTT
TRBJ1-4 | . | TRBV6-5 | few | CASSYRQVNEKLFF | TGTGCCAGCAGTTACCGACAGGTTAATGAAAAACTGTTTTTT
TRBJ2-3 | . | TRBV2 | few | CASRTPTLQDTQYF | TGTGCCAGCAGGACCCCGACACTGCAGGATACGCAGTATTTT
TRBJ2-1 | . | TRBV6-2/TRBV6-3 | few | CASSPPPHNEQFF | TGTGCCAGCAGCCCGCCCCCGCACAATGAGCAGTTCTTC
TRBJ1-1 | TRBD1 | TRBV12-3/TRBV12-4 | few | CASSGQGNTEAFF | TGTGCCAGCAGCGGACAGGGGAACACTGAAGCTTTCTTT
TRBJ2-3 | TRBD1 | TRBV15 | . | CATSRRDREIHTQYF | TGTGCCACCAGCCGCCGGGACAGGGAAATACATACGCAGTATTTT
TRBJ2-5 | . | TRBV7-9 | . | CASSPSEQETQYF | TGTGCCAGCAGCCCCAGTGAACAAGAGACCCAGTACTTC
TRBJ1-1 | . | TRBV6-2/TRBV6-3 | . | CASGEGAEAFF | TGTGCCAGCGGGGAGGGGGCTGAAGCTTTCTTT
TRBJ1-1 | TRBD1 | TRBV7-6 | few | CASSLAGTGLTEAFF | TGTGCCAGCAGCTTAGCCGGGACAGGGCTGACTGAAGCTTTCTTT
TRBJ2-3 | TRBD1 | TRBV4-3 | many | CASSQYRGVTDTQYF | TGCGCCAGCAGCCAGTACAGGGGGGTGACAGATACGCAGTATTTT
TRBJ2-2 | . | TRBV7-9 | . | CASSSLRRGSGELFF | TGTGCCAGCAGCTCATTACGTAGGGGCTCCGGGGAGCTGTTTTTT
TRBJ1-2 | . | TRBV29-1 | many | CSVEDELLYGYTF | TGCAGCGTTGAAGATGAACTTCTCTATGGCTACACCTTC
TRBJ2-3 | . | TRBV7-7 | few | CASQGSLTDTQYF | TGTGCCAGCCAAGGCAGTCTCACAGATACGCAGTATTTT
TRBJ2-1 | . | TRBV7-9 | . | CASSPRQGLSEQFF | TGTGCCAGCAGCCCAAGACAGGGACTATCTGAGCAGTTCTTC
TRBJ1-5 | TRBD1 | TRBV24-1 | . | CATSDSHRDRNQPQHF | TGTGCCACCAGTGATTCACACCGGGACAGAAATCAGCCCCAGCATTTT